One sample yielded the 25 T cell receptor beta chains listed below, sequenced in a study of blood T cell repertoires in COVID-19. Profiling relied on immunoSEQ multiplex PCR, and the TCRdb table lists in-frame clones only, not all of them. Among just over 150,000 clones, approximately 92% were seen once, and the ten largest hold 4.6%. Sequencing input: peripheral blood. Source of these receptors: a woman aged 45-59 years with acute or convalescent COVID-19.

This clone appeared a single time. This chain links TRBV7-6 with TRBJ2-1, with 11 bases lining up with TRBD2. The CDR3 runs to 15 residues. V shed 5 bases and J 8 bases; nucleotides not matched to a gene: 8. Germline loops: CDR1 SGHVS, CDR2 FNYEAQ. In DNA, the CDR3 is TGTGCCAGCAGCAAATCGCTAGCGGGAGGCCATGAGCAGTTCTTC. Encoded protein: CASSKSLAGGHEQFF.

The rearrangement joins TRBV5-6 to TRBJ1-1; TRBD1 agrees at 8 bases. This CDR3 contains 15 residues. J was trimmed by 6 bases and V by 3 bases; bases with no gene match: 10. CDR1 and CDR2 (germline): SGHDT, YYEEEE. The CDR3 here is CASSYLDRVSPEAFF. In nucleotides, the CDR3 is TGTGCCAGCAGCTACTTGGACAGGGTATCCCCTGAAGCTTTCTTT.

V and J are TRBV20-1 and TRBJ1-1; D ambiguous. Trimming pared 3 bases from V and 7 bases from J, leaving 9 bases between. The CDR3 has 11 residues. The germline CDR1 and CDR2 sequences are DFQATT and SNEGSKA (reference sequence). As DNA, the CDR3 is TGCAGTGCTAGGGAGGAAAGTGAAGCTTTCTTT. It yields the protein CSAREESEAFF.

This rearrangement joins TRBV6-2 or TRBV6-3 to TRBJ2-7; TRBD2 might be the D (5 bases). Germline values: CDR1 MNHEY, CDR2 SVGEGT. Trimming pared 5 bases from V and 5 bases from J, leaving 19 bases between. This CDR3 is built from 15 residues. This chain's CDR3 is CASSTPAVLQDEQYF. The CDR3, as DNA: TGTGCCAGCAGTACCCCAGCGGTTCTTCAGGACGAGCAGTACTTC.

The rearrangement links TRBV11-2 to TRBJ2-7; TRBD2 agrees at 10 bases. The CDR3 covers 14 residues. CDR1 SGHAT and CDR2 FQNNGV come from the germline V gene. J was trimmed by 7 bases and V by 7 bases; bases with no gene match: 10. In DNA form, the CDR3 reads TGTGCCAGCAACAAGCGGGGGGGCCTTGGAGAGCAGTACTTC. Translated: CASNKRGGLGEQYF. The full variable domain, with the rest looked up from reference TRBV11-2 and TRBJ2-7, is EAGVAQSPRYKIIEKRQSVAFWCNPISGHATLYWYQQILGQGPKLLIQFQNNGVVDDSQLPKDRFSAERLKGVDSTLKIQPAKLEDSAVYLCASNKRGGLGEQYFGPGTRLTVT.

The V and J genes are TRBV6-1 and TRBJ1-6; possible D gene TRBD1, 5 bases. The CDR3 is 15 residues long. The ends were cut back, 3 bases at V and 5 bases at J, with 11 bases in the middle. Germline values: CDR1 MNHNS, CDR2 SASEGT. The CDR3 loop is CASSDDSLHNSPLHF. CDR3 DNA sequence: TGTGCCAGCAGTGACGACAGTCTTCATAATTCACCCCTCCACTTT.

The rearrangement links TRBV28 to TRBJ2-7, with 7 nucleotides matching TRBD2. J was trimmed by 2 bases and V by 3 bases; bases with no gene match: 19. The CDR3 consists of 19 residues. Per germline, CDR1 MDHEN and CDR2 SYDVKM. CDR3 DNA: TGTGCCAGCAGTTTGAGTCTGGGGACTAAAACCCTCGTGGCCTACGAGCAGTACTTC. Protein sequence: CASSLSLGTKTLVAYEQYF.

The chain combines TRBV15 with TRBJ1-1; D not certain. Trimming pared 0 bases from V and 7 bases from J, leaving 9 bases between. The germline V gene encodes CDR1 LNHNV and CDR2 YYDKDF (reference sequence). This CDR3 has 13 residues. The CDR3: CATSREEGGEAFF. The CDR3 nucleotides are TGTGCCACCAGCAGAGAGGAGGGAGGTGAAGCTTTCTTT.

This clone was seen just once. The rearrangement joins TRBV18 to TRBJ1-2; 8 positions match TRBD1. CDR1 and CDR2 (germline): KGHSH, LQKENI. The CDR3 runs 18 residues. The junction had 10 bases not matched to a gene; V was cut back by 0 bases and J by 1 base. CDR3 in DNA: TGTGCCAGCTCACCACCATTATACGACAGGGGACGTAACTATGGCTACACCTTC. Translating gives CASSPPLYDRGRNYGYTF.

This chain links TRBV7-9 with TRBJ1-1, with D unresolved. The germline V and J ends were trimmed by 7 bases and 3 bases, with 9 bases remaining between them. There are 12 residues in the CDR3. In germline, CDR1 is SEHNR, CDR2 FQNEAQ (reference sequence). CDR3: CASTRVDTEAFF. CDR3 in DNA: TGTGCCAGCACCCGAGTGGACACTGAAGCTTTCTTT.

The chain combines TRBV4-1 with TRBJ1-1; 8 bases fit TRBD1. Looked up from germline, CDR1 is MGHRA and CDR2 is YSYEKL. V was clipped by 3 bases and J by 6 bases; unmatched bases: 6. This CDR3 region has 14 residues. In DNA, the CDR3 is TGCGCCAGCAGCCAGAAACAGGGGGATGCTGAAGCTTTCTTT. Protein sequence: CASSQKQGDAEAFF.

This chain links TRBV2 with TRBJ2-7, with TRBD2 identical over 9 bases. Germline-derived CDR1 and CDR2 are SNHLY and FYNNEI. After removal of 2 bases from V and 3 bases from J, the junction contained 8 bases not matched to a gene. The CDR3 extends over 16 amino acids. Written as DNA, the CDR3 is TGTGCCAGCAGTGAAATCCCCCTAGCGGGGTACTACGAGCAGTACTTC. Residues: CASSEIPLAGYYEQYF.

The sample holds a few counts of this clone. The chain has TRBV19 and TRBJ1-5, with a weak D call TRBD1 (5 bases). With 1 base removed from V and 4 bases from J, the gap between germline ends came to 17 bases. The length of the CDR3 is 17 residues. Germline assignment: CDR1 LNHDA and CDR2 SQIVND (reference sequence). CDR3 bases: TGTGCCAGTAGTATAGTTTATTACAGGCGGAAAAATCAGCCCCAGCATTTT. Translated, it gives CASSIVYYRRKNQPQHF. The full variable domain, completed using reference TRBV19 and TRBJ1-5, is DGGITQSPKYLFRKEGQNVTLSCEQNLNHDAMYWYRQDPGQGLRLIYYSQIVNDFQKGDIAEGYSVSREKKESFPLTVTSAQKNPTAFYLCASSIVYYRRKNQPQHFGDGTRLSIL.

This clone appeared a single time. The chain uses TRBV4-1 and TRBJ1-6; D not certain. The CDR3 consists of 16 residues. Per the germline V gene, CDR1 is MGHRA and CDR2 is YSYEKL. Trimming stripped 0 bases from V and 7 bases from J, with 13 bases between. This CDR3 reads CASSQDYRVLNSPLHF. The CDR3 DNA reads TGCGCCAGCAGCCAAGATTACCGGGTTTTGAATTCACCCCTCCACTTT.

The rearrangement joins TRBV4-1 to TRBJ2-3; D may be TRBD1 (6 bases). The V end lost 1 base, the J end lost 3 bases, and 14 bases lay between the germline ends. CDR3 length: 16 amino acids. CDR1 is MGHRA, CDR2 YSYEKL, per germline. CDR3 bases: TGCGCCAGCAGCCAAGTTACAGGGACCGGGACAGATACGCAGTATTTT. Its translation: CASSQVTGTGTDTQYF.

CDR3 sequence: CASSLVAGAHGYTF. CDR3 nucleotide sequence: TGCGCCAGCAGCTTGGTGGCAGGGGCTCATGGCTACACCTTC. The V call is TRBV5-1, the J call TRBJ1-2; D may be TRBD1 (6 bases). The germline V gene has CDR1 SGHRS and CDR2 YFSETQ. Trimming shortened V by 0 bases and J by 6 bases, and 12 bases separated the two germline ends. CDR3 length: 14 residues.

This CDR3 reads CASSEAAQARHTF. CDR3 coding DNA: TGTGCCAGCAGTGAAGCGGCCCAAGCGCGACACACCTTC. The chain joins TRBV6-1 to TRBJ1-2; D gene unclear. This CDR3 contains 13 residues. V was trimmed by 0 bases and J by 12 bases, leaving 14 bases between them. CDR1 is MNHNS, CDR2 SASEGT, per germline.

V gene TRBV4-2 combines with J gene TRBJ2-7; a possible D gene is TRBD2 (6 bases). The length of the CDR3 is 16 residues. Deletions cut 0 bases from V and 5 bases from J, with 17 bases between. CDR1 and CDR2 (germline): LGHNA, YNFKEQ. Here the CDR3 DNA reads TGTGCCAGCAGCCAAGATGGTGGGACGGGGAGGAACGAGCAGTACTTC. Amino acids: CASSQDGGTGRNEQYF.

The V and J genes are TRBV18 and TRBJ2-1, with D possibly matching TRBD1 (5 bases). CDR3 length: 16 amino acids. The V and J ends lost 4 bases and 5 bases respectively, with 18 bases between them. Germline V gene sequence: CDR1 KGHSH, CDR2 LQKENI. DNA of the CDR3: TGTGCCAGCTCACGGCAGGCTGGGGCAACTAACAATGAGCAGTTCTTC. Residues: CASSRQAGATNNEQFF. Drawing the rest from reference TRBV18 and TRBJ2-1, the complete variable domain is NAGVMQNPRHLVRRRGQEARLRCSPMKGHSHVYWYRQLPEEGLKFMVYLQKENIIDESGMPKERFSAEFPKEGPSILRIQQVVRGDSAAYFCASSRQAGATNNEQFFGPGTRLTVL.

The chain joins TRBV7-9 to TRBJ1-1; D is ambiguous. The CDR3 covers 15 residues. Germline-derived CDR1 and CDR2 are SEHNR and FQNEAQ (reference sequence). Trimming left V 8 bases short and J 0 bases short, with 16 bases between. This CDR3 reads CASPVGETMNTEAFF. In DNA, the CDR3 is TGTGCCAGCCCAGTGGGAGAAACCATGAACACTGAAGCTTTCTTT.

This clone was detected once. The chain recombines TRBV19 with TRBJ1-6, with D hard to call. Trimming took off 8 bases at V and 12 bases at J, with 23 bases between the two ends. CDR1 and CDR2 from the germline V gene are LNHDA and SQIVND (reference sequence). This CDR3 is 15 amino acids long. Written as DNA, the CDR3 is TGTGCCAGTGGATACGTACCGGGAATAATTGGACCCCTCCACTTT. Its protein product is CASGYVPGIIGPLHF.

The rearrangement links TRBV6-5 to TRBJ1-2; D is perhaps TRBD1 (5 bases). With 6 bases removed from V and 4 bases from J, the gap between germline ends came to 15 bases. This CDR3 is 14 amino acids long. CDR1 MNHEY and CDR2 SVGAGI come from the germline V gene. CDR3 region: CASRPDSMGYGYTF. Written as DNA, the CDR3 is TGTGCCAGCAGACCTGACAGTATGGGCTATGGCTACACCTTC.

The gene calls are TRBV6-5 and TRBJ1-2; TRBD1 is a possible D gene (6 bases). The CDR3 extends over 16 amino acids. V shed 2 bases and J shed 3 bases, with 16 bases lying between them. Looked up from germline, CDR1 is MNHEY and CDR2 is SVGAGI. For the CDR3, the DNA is TGTGCCAGCAGTTACCGGGGTTACGAGGGGGACTATGGCTACACCTTC. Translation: CASSYRGYEGDYGYTF.

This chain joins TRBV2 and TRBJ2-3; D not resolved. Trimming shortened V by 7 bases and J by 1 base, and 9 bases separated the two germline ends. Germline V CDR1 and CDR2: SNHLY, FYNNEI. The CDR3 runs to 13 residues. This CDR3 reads CASTWRGTDTQYF. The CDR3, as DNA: TGTGCCAGCACGTGGAGAGGCACAGATACGCAGTATTTT.

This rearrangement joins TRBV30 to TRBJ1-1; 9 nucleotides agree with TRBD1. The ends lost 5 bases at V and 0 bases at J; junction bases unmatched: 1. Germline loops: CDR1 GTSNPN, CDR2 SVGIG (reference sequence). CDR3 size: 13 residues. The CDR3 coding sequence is TGTGCCTGGGGGACAGGGTTGAACACTGAAGCTTTCTTT. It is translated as CAWGTGLNTEAFF.